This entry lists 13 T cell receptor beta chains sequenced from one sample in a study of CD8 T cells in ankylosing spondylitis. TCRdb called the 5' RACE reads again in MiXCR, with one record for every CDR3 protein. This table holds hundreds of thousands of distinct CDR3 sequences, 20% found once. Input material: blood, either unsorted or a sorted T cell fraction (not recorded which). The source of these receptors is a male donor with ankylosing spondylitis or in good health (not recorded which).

In DNA form, the CDR3 reads TGTGCCAGCAGTATACCCCTCAGCAGGCATGGGGGAGAGACCCAGTACTTC. Its protein product is CASSIPLSRHGGETQYF. The chain uses TRBV28 and TRBJ2-5; D could derive from TRBD1 or TRBD2 (5 bases each). The V gene's germline CDR1 is MDHEN and CDR2 SYDVKM. This CDR3 contains 17 residues. Trimming removed 5 bases from V and 4 bases from J, with 23 bases in between. The whole variable domain, filled in from reference TRBV28 and TRBJ2-5, reads DVKVTQSSRYLVKRTGEKVFLECVQDMDHENMFWYRQDPGLGLRLIYFSYDVKMKEKGDIPEGYSVSREKKERFSLILESASTNQTSMYLCASSIPLSRHGGETQYFGPGTRLLVL.

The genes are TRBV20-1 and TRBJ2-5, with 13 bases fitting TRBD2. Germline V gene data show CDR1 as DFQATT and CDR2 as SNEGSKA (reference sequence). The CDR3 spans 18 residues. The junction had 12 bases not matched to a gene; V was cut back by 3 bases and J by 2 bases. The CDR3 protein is CSARTGTSGNSPQETQYF. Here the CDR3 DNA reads TGCAGTGCTAGGACCGGGACTAGCGGGAACTCTCCGCAAGAGACCCAGTACTTC.

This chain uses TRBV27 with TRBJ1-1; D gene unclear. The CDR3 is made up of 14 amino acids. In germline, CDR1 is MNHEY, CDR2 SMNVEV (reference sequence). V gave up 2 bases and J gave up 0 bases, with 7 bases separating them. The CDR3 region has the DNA TGTGCCAGCAGTTTACAGGCCATGAACACTGAAGCTTTCTTT. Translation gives CASSLQAMNTEAFF.

The CDR3 loop is CASSFLDEAFF. The CDR3 DNA reads as TGTGCCAGCAGTTTCCTGGATGAAGCTTTCTTT. This rearrangement joins TRBV12-3 or TRBV12-4 to TRBJ1-1; D remains ambiguous. The CDR3 extends over 11 amino acids. Trimming took 3 bases from V and 7 from J, leaving 6 bases between them.

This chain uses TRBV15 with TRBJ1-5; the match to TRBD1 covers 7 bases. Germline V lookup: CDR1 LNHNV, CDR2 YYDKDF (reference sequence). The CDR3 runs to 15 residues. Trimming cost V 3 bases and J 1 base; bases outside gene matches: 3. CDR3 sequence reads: CATSSRQGSNQPQHF. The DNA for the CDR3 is TGTGCCACCAGCAGCAGACAGGGCAGCAATCAGCCCCAGCATTTT.

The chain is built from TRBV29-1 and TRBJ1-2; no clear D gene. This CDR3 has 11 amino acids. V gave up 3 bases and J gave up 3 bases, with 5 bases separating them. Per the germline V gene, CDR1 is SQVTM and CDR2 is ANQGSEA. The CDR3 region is CSVDSYYGYTF. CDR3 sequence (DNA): TGCAGCGTTGACAGTTACTATGGCTACACCTTC.

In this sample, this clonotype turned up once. The CDR3 protein is CASSLRGGGYTF. DNA for the CDR3: TGTGCCAGCAGCCTCAGAGGAGGTGGCTACACCTTC. The rearrangement links TRBV7-3 to TRBJ1-2; D not resolved. Germline V CDR1 and CDR2: SGHTA, FQGTGA. The CDR3 totals 12 residues. V was shortened by 5 bases and J by 7 bases, with 11 bases between the two germline ends.

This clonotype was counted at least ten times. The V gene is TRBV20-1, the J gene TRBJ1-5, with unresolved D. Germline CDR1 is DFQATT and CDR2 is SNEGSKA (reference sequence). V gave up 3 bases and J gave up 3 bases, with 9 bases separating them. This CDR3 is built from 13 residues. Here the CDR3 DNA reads TGCAGTGCTAGGTACAGCATCAATCAGCCCCAGCATTTT. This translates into CSARYSINQPQHF.

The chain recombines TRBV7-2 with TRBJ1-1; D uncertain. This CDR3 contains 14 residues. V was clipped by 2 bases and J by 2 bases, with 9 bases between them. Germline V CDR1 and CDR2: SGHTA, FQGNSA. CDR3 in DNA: TGTGCCAGCAGCTTATTTACAAGCAACACTGAAGCTTTCTTT. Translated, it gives CASSLFTSNTEAFF.

The CDR3 DNA is TGTGCCAGTCGGTCGGGCAATCGTGGCTACACCTTC. Translating gives CASRSGNRGYTF. V gene TRBV7-9 combines with J gene TRBJ1-2, with no clear D. Germline assignment: CDR1 SEHNR and CDR2 FQNEAQ (reference sequence). The CDR3 sequence is 12 residues long. V lost 9 bases and J 7 bases, leaving 15 bases between the germline ends.

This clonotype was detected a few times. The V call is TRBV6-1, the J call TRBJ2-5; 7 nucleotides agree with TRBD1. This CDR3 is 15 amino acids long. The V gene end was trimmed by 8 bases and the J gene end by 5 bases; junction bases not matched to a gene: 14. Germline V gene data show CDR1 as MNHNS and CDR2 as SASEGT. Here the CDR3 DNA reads TGTGCCAGCGGCGACCTAGACAGGGTAGGGGAGACCCAGTACTTC. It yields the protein CASGDLDRVGETQYF.

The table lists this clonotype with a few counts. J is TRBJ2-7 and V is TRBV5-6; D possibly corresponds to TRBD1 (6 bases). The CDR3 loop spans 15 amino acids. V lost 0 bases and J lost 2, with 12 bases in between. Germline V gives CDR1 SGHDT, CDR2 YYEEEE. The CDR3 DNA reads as TGTGCCAGCAGCTTGGAACAGGGAGCGCCCTACGAGCAGTACGTC. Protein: CASSLEQGAPYEQYV.

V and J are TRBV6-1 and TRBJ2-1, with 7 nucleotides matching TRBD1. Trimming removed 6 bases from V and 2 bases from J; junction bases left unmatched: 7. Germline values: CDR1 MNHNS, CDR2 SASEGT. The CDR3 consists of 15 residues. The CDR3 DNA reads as TGTGCCAGCAGCCCCAGGGGACAGCCCTACAATGAGCAGTTCTTC. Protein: CASSPRGQPYNEQFF.